A selection of T cell receptor beta chains follows, all from one sample in a study of control samples from healthy donors and cancer patients. The table came from immunoSEQ multiplex PCR; TCRdb's copy has only in-frame clones and leaves some out. The repertoire has approximately 190,000 clones, around 90% of them found once; the top ten carry about 2%. What was sequenced was blood. The receptors derive from a man aged 30 to 45 in good health. CDR3s leave out the opening cysteine and the closing phenylalanine or tryptophan. The order of the fields is V gene, J gene, CDR3 protein.

V: TRBV7-8
J: TRBJ1-2
CDR3: ASSLRRYYGYT

V: TRBV7-3
J: TRBJ1-2
CDR3: ASSLTPDRAYGYT

V: TRBV19
J: TRBJ1-5
CDR3: ASSIAGIGQPQH

V: TRBV5-1
J: TRBJ1-1
CDR3: ASSQTTRNTEAF

V: TRBV5-4
J: TRBJ2-4
CDR3: ASSLAGGTKNIQY

V: TRBV6-1
J: TRBJ2-7
CDR3: ASSERALGRYEQY

V: TRBV23-1
J: TRBJ2-2
CDR3: ASSQSKLSGELF

V: TRBV24-1
J: TRBJ1-3
CDR3: ATSDSARERDTIY

V: TRBV9
J: TRBJ2-2
CDR3: ASSATALGGTGELF

V: TRBV9
J: TRBJ1-6
CDR3: ASSVGVTNSPLH

V: TRBV2
J: TRBJ2-3
CDR3: ASSIAGDTDTQY

V: TRBV19
J: TRBJ1-5
CDR3: ASSGTGGNQPQH

V: TRBV12-3/TRBV12-4
J: TRBJ1-5
CDR3: ASSPSLRAQH

V: TRBV11-2
J: TRBJ1-3
CDR3: ASSLGGDSGNTIY

V: TRBV5-1
J: TRBJ1-1
CDR3: ASSPGQNTEAF

V: TRBV7-9
J: TRBJ2-6
CDR3: ASSGLGANVLT

V: TRBV6-5
J: TRBJ1-1
CDR3: ASSTGNTEAF

V: TRBV19
J: TRBJ2-3
CDR3: ATAQGEGRRSTDTQY

V: TRBV5-1
J: TRBJ1-4
CDR3: ASSPGTGTTNEKLF

V: TRBV7-2
J: TRBJ1-5
CDR3: ASSAHGGNQPQH

V: TRBV11-2
J: TRBJ1-4
CDR3: ASSLLDLTADEKLF

V: TRBV9
J: TRBJ1-4
CDR3: ASSGERTGKLF

V: TRBV30
J: TRBJ2-2
CDR3: AWSVPPRLAGGRLTGELF

V: TRBV29-1
J: TRBJ2-1
CDR3: SVGGYNEQF

V: TRBV10-2
J: TRBJ2-2
CDR3: ASSEQSSGELF

V: TRBV14
J: TRBJ1-3
CDR3: ASSQTGNTIY

V: TRBV3-1/TRBV3-2
J: TRBJ1-2
CDR3: AVGGRSWYGYT

V: TRBV7-3
J: TRBJ2-3
CDR3: ASSLIPGAATDTQY

V: TRBV6-2/TRBV6-3
J: TRBJ1-5
CDR3: ASSPDSQGGIYSNQPQH

V: TRBV21-1
J: TRBJ1-3
CDR3: ASSKRSPVGGGDTIY

V: TRBV27
J: TRBJ1-2
CDR3: ATGGGGVPSSYT

V: TRBV6-4
J: TRBJ1-2
CDR3: ASRTGGINYGYT

V: TRBV12-3/TRBV12-4
J: TRBJ1-2
CDR3: ASSPQSYGYT

V: TRBV7-2
J: TRBJ2-7
CDR3: ASSFSYEQY

V: TRBV18
J: TRBJ1-2
CDR3: ASSRTGDGYT

V: TRBV4-1
J: TRBJ1-2
CDR3: ASSLGLQGDYGYT

V: TRBV18
J: TRBJ1-5
CDR3: ASSTTIGNQPQH

V: TRBV9
J: TRBJ2-4
CDR3: ASRKTGEAKNIQY

V: TRBV30
J: TRBJ1-3
CDR3: AWSGQTASGNTIY

V: TRBV7-9
J: TRBJ2-2
CDR3: ASSSGTAYTGELF